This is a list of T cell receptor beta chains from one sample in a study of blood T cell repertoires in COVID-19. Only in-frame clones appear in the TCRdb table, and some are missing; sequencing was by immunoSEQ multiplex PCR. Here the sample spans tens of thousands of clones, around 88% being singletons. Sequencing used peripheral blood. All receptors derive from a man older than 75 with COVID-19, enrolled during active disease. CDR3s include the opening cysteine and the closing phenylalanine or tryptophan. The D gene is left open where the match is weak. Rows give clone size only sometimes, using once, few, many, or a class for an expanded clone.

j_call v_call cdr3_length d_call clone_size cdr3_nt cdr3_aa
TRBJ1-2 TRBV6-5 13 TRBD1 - TGTGCCAGCAGTCCAACAGGGGGCTATGGCTACACCTTC CASSPTGGYGYTF
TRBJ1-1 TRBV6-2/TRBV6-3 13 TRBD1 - TGTGCCAGCAGTTACTCGACAGGGACAGAAGCTTTCTTT CASSYSTGTEAFF
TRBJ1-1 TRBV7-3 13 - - TGTGCCAGCAGCTCGCAGGTTAACACTGAAGCTTTCTTT CASSSQVNTEAFF
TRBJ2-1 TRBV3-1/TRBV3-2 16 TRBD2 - TGTGCCAGCAGCCTCTGGGGTAGCGGGGATTACAATGAGCAGTTCTTC CASSLWGSGDYNEQFF
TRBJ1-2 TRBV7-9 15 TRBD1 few TGTGCCAGCAGCTTTTGGGACAGGGAGGACTATGGCTACACCTTC CASSFWDREDYGYTF
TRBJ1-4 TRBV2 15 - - TGTGCCAGCAGTGATGGACGCCCGACAGACGAAAAACTGTTTTTT CASSDGRPTDEKLFF
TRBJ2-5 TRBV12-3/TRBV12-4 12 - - TGTGCCAGCAAGGGGGACCAAGAGACCCAGTACTTC CASKGDQETQYF
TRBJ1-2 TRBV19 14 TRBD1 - TGTGCCAGTAGTACCGAACAGGGGCGATATGGCTACACCTTC CASSTEQGRYGYTF
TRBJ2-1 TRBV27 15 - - TGTGCCAGCAGCGAGACTACGAGCTCCTACAATGAGCAGTTCTTC CASSETTSSYNEQFF
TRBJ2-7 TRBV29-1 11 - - TGCAGCCCTGACTTCTCCTACGAGCAGTACTTC CSPDFSYEQYF
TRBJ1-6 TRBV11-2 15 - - TGTGCCAGCAGCTTCCGAGGGCCTTCTAACTCACCCCTCCACTTT CASSFRGPSNSPLHF
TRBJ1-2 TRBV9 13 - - TGTGCCAGCAGCGTAGCACAGGGCGGCGGCTACACCTTC CASSVAQGGGYTF
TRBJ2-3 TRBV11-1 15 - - TGTGCCAGCAGCCCGGTCTCTAGGGGAGGAGATACGCAGTATTTT CASSPVSRGGDTQYF
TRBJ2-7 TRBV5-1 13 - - TGCGCCAGCAGCTTGGACAGGGTTAGCGAGCAGTACTTC CASSLDRVSEQYF
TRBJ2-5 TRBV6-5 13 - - TGTGCCAGCAGTTACGACAGTCAAGAGACCCAGTACTTC CASSYDSQETQYF
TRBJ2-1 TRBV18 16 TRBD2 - TGTGCCAGCTCACCTCTGACTAGCGGGGGGGCGAATGAGCAGTTCTTC CASSPLTSGGANEQFF
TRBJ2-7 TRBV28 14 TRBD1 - TGTGCCAGCAACTCGGACAGGGATTTTGACGAGCAGTACTTC CASNSDRDFDEQYF
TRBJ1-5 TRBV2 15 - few TGTGCCAGCAGTGAGGTGGCGGTTAGCAATCAGCCCCAGCATTTT CASSEVAVSNQPQHF
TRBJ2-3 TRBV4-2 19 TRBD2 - TGTGCCAGCAGCCCACGGGGGACTAGCGGGGGGGCCCCCGCAGATACGCAGTATTTT CASSPRGTSGGAPADTQYF
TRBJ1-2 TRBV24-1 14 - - TGTGCCACCAGTGAGAGAGGGGGATACTATGGCTACACCTTC CATSERGGYYGYTF
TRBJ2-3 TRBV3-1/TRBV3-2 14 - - TGTGCCAGCAGCCTGACATCTAGCACAGATACGCAGTATTTT CASSLTSSTDTQYF
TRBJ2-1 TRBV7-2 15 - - TGTGCCAGCAGCTTGGGGACAAGCTCCTACAATGAGCAGTTCTTC CASSLGTSSYNEQFF